The next 26 T cell receptor beta chains were all read from a single sample in a study of blood T cell repertoires in COVID-19. Sequencing used immunoSEQ multiplex PCR; TCRdb keeps in-frame clones, though not all of them. The sample has about 160,000 clones, approximately 90% seen once. Sequencing was done on a sample of PBMCs or T cells enriched from blood (not recorded which). The receptor set was obtained from a woman in her forties or fifties who had recovered from COVID-19.

This chain joins TRBV7-3 and TRBJ2-6; 10 nucleotides align to TRBD1. Germline V lookup: CDR1 SGHTA, CDR2 FQGTGA. There are 17 residues in the CDR3. With V trimmed by 0 bases and J by 2 bases, 1 base remained unmatched. The CDR3 bases are TGTGCCAGCAGCTTAACCGGACAGGGGGCTGGGGCCAACGTCCTGACTTTC. Translated, it gives CASSLTGQGAGANVLTF.

The CDR3 sequence is CASSSTGMAYEQYF. In DNA, the CDR3 is TGTGCCAGCAGTTCGACAGGGATGGCCTACGAGCAGTACTTC. This rearrangement joins TRBV6-5 to TRBJ2-7; 7 nucleotides line up with TRBD1. V lost 4 bases and J lost 2; bases outside the gene matches: 5. The CDR3 has 14 amino acids. Germline V gene sequence: CDR1 MNHEY, CDR2 SVGAGI.

The rearrangement uses TRBV12-3 or TRBV12-4 and TRBJ1-6; D is possibly TRBD1 (5 bases). This CDR3 is 12 amino acids long. The V and J ends lost 6 bases and 11 bases respectively, with 11 bases between them. CDR3 nucleotide sequence: TGTGCCAGCAGACATGGACAAACACCCCTCCACTTT. As protein: CASRHGQTPLHF.

This clone was observed once. V is TRBV29-1 and J is TRBJ2-2, with D perhaps matching TRBD2 (6 bases). V lost 7 bases to trimming and J lost 2 bases, with 17 bases between them. CDR3 size: 15 residues. The germline CDR1 and CDR2 sequences are SQVTM and ANQGSEA. CDR3 in amino acids: CSATPGAANTGELFF. Here the CDR3 DNA reads TGCAGCGCTACACCGGGAGCAGCTAACACCGGGGAGCTGTTTTTT.

The chain recombines TRBV4-3 with TRBJ2-7; D perhaps matches TRBD2 (6 bases). The V end was cut by 4 bases, the J end by 5 bases, with 12 bases between. Germline V gives CDR1 LGHNA, CDR2 YSLEER. The CDR3 spans 13 residues. The CDR3 loop is CASSLTSMDEQYF. In DNA form, the CDR3 reads TGCGCCAGCAGCCTGACTAGTATGGACGAGCAGTACTTC.

This sequence joins TRBV14 and TRBJ1-4; D perhaps matches TRBD1 (6 bases). V was cut by 4 bases and J by 5 bases, with 8 bases left in between. The CDR3 runs to 13 residues. Per germline, CDR1 SGHDN and CDR2 FVKESK. The CDR3, as DNA: TGTGCCAGCAGCCCACAGGGAAATGAAAAACTGTTTTTT. This sequence encodes CASSPQGNEKLFF.

This CDR3 is CASTWDYQNTEAFF. The CDR3 DNA is TGTGCCAGTACCTGGGACTACCAGAACACTGAAGCTTTCTTT. This chain uses TRBV19 with TRBJ1-1; a possible D gene is TRBD1 (5 bases). The CDR3 loop spans 14 amino acids. With 7 bases removed from V and 1 base from J, the gap between germline ends came to 13 bases. CDR1 LNHDA and CDR2 SQIVND come from the germline V gene (reference sequence).

CDR3 sequence reads: CASSQTRDRGTYGYTF. CDR3 DNA: TGTGCCAGCAGCCAAACCCGGGACAGGGGGACCTATGGCTACACCTTC. This sequence joins TRBV14 and TRBJ1-2, with 11 bases aligning to TRBD1. V was clipped by 2 bases and J by 4 bases; unmatched bases: 6. The CDR3 sequence is 16 residues long. The germline gives CDR1 SGHDN, CDR2 FVKESK.

This clone was observed a single time. This chain uses TRBV5-1 with TRBJ2-1; 9 bases are a match to TRBD1. The germline V gene has CDR1 SGHRS and CDR2 YFSETQ. The J segment lost 6 bases and the V segment lost 4 bases, leaving 8 bases of the junction unmatched. CDR3 size: 15 residues. Here the CDR3 reads CASSVGQGPSNEQFF. CDR3 DNA sequence: TGCGCCAGCAGCGTGGGACAGGGTCCTTCCAATGAGCAGTTCTTC.

This clone showed up just once. The J gene is TRBJ2-1, the V gene TRBV7-6; 14 nucleotides agree with TRBD2. Trimming removed 5 bases from V and 4 bases from J; junction bases left unmatched: 7. The CDR3 runs to 17 residues. The germline CDR1 and CDR2 sequences are SGHVS and FNYEAQ. The CDR3 nucleotides read TGTGCCAGCAGCGCAGGACTAGCGGGGGGACCTTACAATGAGCAGTTCTTC. Translating gives CASSAGLAGGPYNEQFF.

V and J are TRBV6-5 and TRBJ1-2; 7 bases are a match to TRBD1. Losses at the gene ends were 7 bases for V and 8 bases for J; bases not matched to a gene: 7. This CDR3 contains 12 residues. CDR1 and CDR2 (germline): MNHEY, SVGAGI. CDR3 sequence reads: CASTDRAMGYTF. As DNA, the CDR3 is TGTGCCAGCACCGACAGGGCTATGGGCTACACCTTC.

The chain carries TRBV12-3 or TRBV12-4 and TRBJ1-2, with a weak D call TRBD1 (5 bases). Trimming cost V 10 bases and J 3 bases, with 12 bases left between them. This CDR3 has 12 amino acids. In DNA form, the CDR3 reads TGTGCCATAGGGGATGCCGACTATGGCTACACCTTC. Translating it yields CAIGDADYGYTF.

This chain uses TRBV7-3 with TRBJ1-2; D is unresolved. The CDR3 is made up of 15 amino acids. Per the germline V gene, CDR1 is SGHTA and CDR2 is FQGTGA. V lost 0 bases and J 2 bases, leaving 10 bases between the germline ends. The CDR3 region is CASSLTSRQNYGYTF. CDR3 nucleotide sequence: TGTGCCAGCAGCTTAACGTCCAGGCAGAACTATGGCTACACCTTC.

V usage is TRBV18 and J usage is TRBJ2-2, with 14 positions matching TRBD2. CDR3 length: 19 residues. Trimming at V came to 3 bases and at J to 1 base, leaving 7 bases not matched to a gene. CDR1 is KGHSH, CDR2 LQKENI, per germline. CDR3 in DNA: TGTGCCAGCTCACCGAATCCCGGGACTAGCGGGGGGAACACCGGGGAGCTGTTTTTT. Protein: CASSPNPGTSGGNTGELFF. Filled out from reference TRBV18 and TRBJ2-2, the complete variable domain reads NAGVMQNPRHLVRRRGQEARLRCSPMKGHSHVYWYRQLPEEGLKFMVYLQKENIIDESGMPKERFSAEFPKEGPSILRIQQVVRGDSAAYFCASSPNPGTSGGNTGELFFGEGSRLTVL.

This clone was seen once. This CDR3 is CASSLLSTVSGANVLTF. In nucleotides, the CDR3 is TGCGCCAGCAGCTTGCTATCGACAGTTTCTGGGGCCAACGTCCTGACTTTC. The chain is built from TRBV5-1 and TRBJ2-6; D may be TRBD1 (5 bases). V was cut by 1 base and J by 1 base, with 12 bases left in between. Germline V CDR1 and CDR2: SGHRS, YFSETQ. This CDR3 is 17 amino acids long. The whole variable domain, remainder taken from reference TRBV5-1 and TRBJ2-6, is KAGVTQTPRYLIKTRGQQVTLSCSPISGHRSVSWYQQTPGQGLQFLFEYFSETQRNKGNFPGRFSGRQFSNSRSEMNVSTLELGDSALYLCASSLLSTVSGANVLTFGAGSRLTVL.

The table lists this clone with a count of one. The rearrangement joins TRBV5-4 to TRBJ2-5; 10 bases match TRBD1. The CDR3 extends over 15 amino acids. The V gene's germline CDR1 is SGHNT and CDR2 YYREEE (reference sequence). V was clipped by 6 bases and J by 5 bases; unmatched bases: 10. The CDR3 loop reads CASIQWGQGLETQYF. The CDR3 DNA is TGTGCCAGCATCCAATGGGGACAGGGGTTGGAGACCCAGTACTTC.

This clone has a handful of counts. Sequence at one end of the junction differs from germline and may be a read error. The V gene is TRBV19, the J gene TRBJ2-5, with TRBD1 as a possible D gene (6 bases). The germline V gene has CDR1 LNHDA and CDR2 SQIVND (reference sequence). The CDR3 has 14 amino acids. CDR3 sequence (DNA): TGTGCCAGTAGTATTCAGACAGGCCAAGTGACCCAGTACTTC. Protein sequence: CASSIQTGQVTQYF. Complete variable domain (other parts from reference TRBV19 and TRBJ2-5): DGGITQSPKYLFRKEGQNVTLSCEQNLNHDAMYWYRQDPGQGLRLIYYSQIVNDFQKGDIAEGYSVSREKKESFPLTVTSAQKNPTAFYLCASSIQTGQVTQYFGPGTRLLVL.

The CDR3 nucleotides are TGTGCCAGCAGTCCGGAGGGTGCCTTGTGGGAGCAGTACTTC. Protein sequence: CASSPEGALWEQYF. The rearrangement joins TRBV28 to TRBJ2-7, with D tentatively TRBD2 (6 bases). The CDR3 has 14 amino acids. From germline, CDR1 is MDHEN and CDR2 SYDVKM. Trimming removed 5 bases from V and 7 bases from J, with 18 bases in between.

The chain has TRBV27 and TRBJ1-1, with D maybe TRBD1 (6 bases). V was shortened by 4 bases and J by 7 bases, with 10 bases between the two germline ends. Germline assignment: CDR1 MNHEY and CDR2 SMNVEV (reference sequence). The CDR3 is 12 amino acids. CDR3 bases: TGTGCCAGCAGTTCCAGGGGTCTTGAAGCTTTCTTT. This translates into CASSSRGLEAFF.

The chain joins TRBV7-3 to TRBJ2-5; 13 bases fit TRBD2. The CDR3 has 15 amino acids. V was pared by 3 bases and J by 5 bases, with 3 bases of the junction left unmatched. The germline CDR1 and CDR2 sequences are SGHTA and FQGTGA. CDR3 sequence (DNA): TGTGCCAGCAGCTTGGGACTAGCGGGGAGGGAGACCCAGTACTTC. It encodes CASSLGLAGRETQYF.

This clone was counted a single time. V gene TRBV6-1 combines with J gene TRBJ1-2; unclear D gene. Trimming stripped 5 bases from V and 3 bases from J, with 13 bases between. The CDR3 spans 14 residues. From germline, CDR1 is MNHNS and CDR2 SASEGT. The CDR3 protein is CASSLPGRDYGYTF. The DNA of the CDR3 is TGTGCCAGCAGTTTACCCGGGAGGGACTATGGCTACACCTTC.

The chain uses TRBV5-4 and TRBJ2-3; 11 nucleotides agree with TRBD2. CDR3 length: 18 residues. V was pared by 4 bases and J by 3 bases, with 13 bases of the junction left unmatched. In germline, CDR1 is SGHNT, CDR2 YYREEE (reference sequence). CDR3 loop: CASSPWGYSGGATDTQYF. The CDR3 DNA sequence: TGTGCCAGCAGCCCATGGGGCTATAGCGGGGGGGCAACAGATACGCAGTATTTT. Full variable domain (outside the CDR3, taken from reference TRBV5-4 and TRBJ2-3): ETGVTQSPTHLIKTRGQQVTLRCSSQSGHNTVSWYQQALGQGPQFIFQYYREEENGRGNFPPRFSGLQFPNYSSELNVNALELDDSALYLCASSPWGYSGGATDTQYFGPGTRLTVL.

This chain uses TRBV7-3 with TRBJ2-2, with 10 bases that match TRBD1. V lost 3 bases, J lost 4 bases, and 2 bases stayed unmatched. Germline V lookup: CDR1 SGHTA, CDR2 FQGTGA. The CDR3 has 15 residues. In nucleotides, the CDR3 is TGTGCCAGCAGCTTTGGGGACAGGGGCACCGGGGAGCTGTTTTTT. This encodes CASSFGDRGTGELFF.

The rearrangement links TRBV5-1 to TRBJ1-1; no reliable D call. CDR1 is SGHRS and CDR2 is YFSETQ in the germline V gene. The CDR3 sequence is 12 residues long. Between the trimmed V and J ends, which lost 4 bases and 1 base, there was a span of 5 bases. In DNA form, the CDR3 reads TGCGCCAGCAGCCCAGGGAACACTGAAGCTTTCTTT. This translates into CASSPGNTEAFF.

As regards this clone: Other nucleotide sequences from this sample produce the same CDR3. The rearrangement joins TRBV19 to TRBJ1-2; possible D gene TRBD1, 6 bases. There are 14 residues in the CDR3. V lost 5 bases, J lost 0 bases, and 10 bases lay in between. The germline V gene has CDR1 LNHDA and CDR2 SQIVND (reference sequence). The CDR3 loop reads CASSSQGANYGYTF. In DNA form, the CDR3 reads TGTGCCAGTAGTTCACAGGGCGCTAACTATGGCTACACCTTC.

V gene TRBV11-1 combines with J gene TRBJ2-3; TRBD1 aligns across 12 bases. CDR3 length equals 16 residues. Germline CDR1 SGHAT, CDR2 FQDESV (reference sequence). With 3 bases clipped from V and 7 bases from J, the junction kept 8 bases outside the gene matches. For the CDR3, the DNA is TGTGCCAGCAGCTTTAGAGGGACAGGGGGCCGGAATACGCAGTATTTT. This encodes CASSFRGTGGRNTQYF.